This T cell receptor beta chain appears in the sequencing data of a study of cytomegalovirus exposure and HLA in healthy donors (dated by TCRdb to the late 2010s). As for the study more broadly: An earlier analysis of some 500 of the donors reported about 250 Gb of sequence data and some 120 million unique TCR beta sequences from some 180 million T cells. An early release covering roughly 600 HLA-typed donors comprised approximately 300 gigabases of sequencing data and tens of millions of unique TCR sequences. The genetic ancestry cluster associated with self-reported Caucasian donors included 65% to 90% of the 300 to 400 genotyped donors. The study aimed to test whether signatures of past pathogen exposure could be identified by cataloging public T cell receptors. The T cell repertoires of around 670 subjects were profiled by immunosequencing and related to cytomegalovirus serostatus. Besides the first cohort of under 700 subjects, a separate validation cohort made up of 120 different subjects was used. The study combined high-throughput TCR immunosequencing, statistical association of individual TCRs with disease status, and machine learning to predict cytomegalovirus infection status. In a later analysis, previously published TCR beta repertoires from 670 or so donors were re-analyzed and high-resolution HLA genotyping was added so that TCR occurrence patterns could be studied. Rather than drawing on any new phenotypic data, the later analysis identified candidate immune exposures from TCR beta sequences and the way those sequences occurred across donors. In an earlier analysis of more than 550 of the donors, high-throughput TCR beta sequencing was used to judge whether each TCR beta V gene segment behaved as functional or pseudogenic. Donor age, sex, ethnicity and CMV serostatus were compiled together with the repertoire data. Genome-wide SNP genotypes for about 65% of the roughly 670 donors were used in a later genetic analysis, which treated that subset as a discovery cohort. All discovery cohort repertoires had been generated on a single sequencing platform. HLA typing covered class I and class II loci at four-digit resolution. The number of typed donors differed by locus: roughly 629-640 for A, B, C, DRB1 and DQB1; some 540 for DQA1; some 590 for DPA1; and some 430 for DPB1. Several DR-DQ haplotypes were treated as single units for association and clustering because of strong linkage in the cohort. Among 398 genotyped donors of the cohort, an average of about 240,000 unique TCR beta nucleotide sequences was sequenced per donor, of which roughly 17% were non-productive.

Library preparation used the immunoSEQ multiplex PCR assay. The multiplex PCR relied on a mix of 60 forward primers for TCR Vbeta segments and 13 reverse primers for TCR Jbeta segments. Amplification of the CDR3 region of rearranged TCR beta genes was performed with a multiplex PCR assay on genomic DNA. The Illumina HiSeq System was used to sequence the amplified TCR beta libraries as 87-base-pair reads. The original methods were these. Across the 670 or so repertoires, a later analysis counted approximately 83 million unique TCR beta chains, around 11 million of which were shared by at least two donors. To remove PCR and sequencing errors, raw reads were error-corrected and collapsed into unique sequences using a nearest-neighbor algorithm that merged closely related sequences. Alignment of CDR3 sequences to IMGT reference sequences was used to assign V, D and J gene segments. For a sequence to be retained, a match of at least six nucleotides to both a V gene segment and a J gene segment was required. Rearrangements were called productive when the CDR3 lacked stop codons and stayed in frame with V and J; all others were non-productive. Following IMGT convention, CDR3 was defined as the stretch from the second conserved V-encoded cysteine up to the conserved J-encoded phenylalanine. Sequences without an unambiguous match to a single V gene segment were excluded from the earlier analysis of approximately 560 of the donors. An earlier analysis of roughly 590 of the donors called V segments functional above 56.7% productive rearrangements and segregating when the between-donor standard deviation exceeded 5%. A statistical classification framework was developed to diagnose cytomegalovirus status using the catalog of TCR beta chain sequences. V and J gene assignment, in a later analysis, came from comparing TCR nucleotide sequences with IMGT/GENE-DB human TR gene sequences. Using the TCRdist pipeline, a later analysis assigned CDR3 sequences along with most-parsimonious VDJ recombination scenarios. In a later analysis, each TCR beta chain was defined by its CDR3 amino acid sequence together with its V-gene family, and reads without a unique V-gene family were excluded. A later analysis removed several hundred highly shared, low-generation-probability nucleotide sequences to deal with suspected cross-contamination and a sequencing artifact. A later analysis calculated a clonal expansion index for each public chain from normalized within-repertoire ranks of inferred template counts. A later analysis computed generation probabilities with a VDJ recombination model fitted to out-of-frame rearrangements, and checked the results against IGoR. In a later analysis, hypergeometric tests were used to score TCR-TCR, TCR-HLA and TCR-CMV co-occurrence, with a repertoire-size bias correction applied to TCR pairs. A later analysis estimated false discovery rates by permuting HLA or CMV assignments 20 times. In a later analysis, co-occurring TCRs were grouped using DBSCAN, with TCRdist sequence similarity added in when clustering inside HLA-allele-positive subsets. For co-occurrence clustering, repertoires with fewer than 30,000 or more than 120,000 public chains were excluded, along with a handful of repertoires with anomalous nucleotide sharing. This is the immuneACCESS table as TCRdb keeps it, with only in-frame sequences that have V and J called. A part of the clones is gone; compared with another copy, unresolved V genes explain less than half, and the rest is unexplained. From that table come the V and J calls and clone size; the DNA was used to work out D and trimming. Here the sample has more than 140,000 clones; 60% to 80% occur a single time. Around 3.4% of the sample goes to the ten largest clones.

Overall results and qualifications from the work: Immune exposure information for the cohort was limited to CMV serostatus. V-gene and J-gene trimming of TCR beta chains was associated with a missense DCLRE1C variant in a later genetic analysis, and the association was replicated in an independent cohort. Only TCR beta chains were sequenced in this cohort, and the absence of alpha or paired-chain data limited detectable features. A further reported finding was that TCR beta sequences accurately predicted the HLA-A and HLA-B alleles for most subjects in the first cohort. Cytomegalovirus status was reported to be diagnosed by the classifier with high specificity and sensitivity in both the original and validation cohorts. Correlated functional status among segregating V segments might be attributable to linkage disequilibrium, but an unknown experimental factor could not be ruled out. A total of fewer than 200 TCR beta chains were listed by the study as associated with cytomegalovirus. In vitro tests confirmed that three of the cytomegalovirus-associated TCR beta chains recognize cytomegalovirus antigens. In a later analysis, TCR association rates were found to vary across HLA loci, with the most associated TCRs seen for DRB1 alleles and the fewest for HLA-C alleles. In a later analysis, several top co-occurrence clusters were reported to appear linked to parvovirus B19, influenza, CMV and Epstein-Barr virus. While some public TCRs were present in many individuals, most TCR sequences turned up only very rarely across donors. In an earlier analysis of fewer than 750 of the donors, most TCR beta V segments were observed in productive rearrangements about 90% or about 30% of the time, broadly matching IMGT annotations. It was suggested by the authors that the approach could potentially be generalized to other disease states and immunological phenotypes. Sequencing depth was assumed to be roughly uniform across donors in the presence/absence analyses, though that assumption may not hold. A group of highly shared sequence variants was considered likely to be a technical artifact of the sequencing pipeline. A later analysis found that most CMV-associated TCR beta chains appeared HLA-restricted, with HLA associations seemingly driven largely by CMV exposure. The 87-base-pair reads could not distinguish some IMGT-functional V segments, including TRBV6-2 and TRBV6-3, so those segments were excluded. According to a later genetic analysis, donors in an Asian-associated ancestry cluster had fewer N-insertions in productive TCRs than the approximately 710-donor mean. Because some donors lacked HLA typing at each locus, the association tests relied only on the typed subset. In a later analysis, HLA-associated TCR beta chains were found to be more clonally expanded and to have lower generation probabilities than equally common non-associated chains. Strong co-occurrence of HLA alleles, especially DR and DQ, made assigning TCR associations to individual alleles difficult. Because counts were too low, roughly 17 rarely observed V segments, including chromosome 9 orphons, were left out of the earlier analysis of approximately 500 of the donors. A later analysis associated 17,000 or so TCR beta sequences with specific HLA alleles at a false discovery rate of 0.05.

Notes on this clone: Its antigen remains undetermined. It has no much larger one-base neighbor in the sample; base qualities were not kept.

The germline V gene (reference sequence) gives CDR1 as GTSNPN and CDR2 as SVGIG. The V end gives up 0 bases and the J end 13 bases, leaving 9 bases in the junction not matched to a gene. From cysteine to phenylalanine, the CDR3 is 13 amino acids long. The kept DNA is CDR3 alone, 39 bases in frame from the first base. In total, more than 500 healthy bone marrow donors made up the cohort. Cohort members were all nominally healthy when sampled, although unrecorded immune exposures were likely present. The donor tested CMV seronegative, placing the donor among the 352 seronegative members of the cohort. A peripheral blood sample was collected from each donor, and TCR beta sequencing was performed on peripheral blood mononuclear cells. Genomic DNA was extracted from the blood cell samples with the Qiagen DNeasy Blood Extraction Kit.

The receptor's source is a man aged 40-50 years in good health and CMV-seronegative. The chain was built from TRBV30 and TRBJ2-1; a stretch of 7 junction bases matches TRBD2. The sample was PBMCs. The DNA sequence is TGTGCCTGGAGTGTTGTGGGGGGGTTGGGACAGTTCTTC. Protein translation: CAWSVVGGLGQFF.